The 15 T cell receptor beta chains reported below all come from one sample, sequenced in a study of T cells in women clearing cervical HPV infection. Repertoires were generated with immunoSEQ multiplex PCR, while TCRdb's copy carries only in-frame clones and drops some. This sample carries tens of thousands of clones, with approximately 8.1% going to the ten biggest clones. Sequences were obtained from blood buffy coat. Receptors were obtained from a woman aged 18 to 75 with a cervical HPV16 infection that either progressed to CIN3+ or cleared (not recorded which).

Turning to this clone: The CDR3 end is not reached by the read, which stops 3 residues before it; the germline J gene fills it in. This chain uses TRBV19 with TRBJ2-7, with D maybe TRBD1 (6 bases). V lost 5 bases and J lost 1, with 15 bases in between. The CDR3 is 15 residues long. CDR1 is LNHDA, CDR2 SQIVND, per germline (reference sequence). The CDR3 DNA, read in part, is TGTGCCAGTAGTGGGGGACACGATTATTCCTACGAG. Protein sequence: CASSGGHDYSYE. The whole CDR3 region reads CASSGGHDYSYEQYF.

Points on this clone: The read ends 3 residues early relative to the CDR3; the germline J gene fills the gap. The rearrangement joins TRBV7-3 to TRBJ2-1; tentative D call: TRBD2 (7 bases). V shed 7 bases and J shed 8 bases, with 21 bases lying between them. The CDR3 spans 15 residues. The V gene's germline CDR1 is SGHTA and CDR2 FQGTGA. The CDR3 region is CASTAVGGVLDEQFF. The CDR3 bases that were read are TGTGCCAGCACCGCAGTAGGGGGGGTCCTGGATGAG. Drawing the rest from reference TRBV7-3 and TRBJ2-1, the complete variable domain is GAGVSQTPSNKVTEKGKYVELRCDPISGHTALYWYRQSLGQGPEFLIYFQGTGAADDSGLPNDRFFAVRPEGSVSTLKIQRTERGDSAVYLCASTAVGGVLDEQFFGPGTRLTVL.

A remark on this clone: The missing CDR3 end, 3 residues past where the read stops, is filled in from the germline J gene. V gene TRBV5-6 combines with J gene TRBJ1-4; D is possibly TRBD1 (5 bases). Per germline, CDR1 SGHDT and CDR2 YYEEEE. Trimming left V 0 bases short and J 8 bases short, with 14 bases between. This CDR3 is 15 amino acids long. The DNA read from the CDR3 is TGTGCCAGCAGCTTGGTTGGCGGGGCGGGCGAAAAA. Translation: CASSLVGGAGEK. Given in full, the CDR3 is CASSLVGGAGEKLFF.

About this clone itself: The read comes to an end 3 residues before the CDR3 does, leaving the germline J gene to fill in the end. The V and J genes are TRBV18 and TRBJ1-2; 7 bases are a match to TRBD1. V was pared by 3 bases and J by 4 bases, with 5 bases of the junction left unmatched. CDR3 length: 14 residues. Per germline, CDR1 KGHSH and CDR2 LQKENI. The CDR3 region is CASSPSRDSYGYTF. The covered CDR3 bases are TGTGCCAGCTCACCTTCCCGGGACAGCTATGGC.

Remarks on this clone: The read falls 3 residues short of the CDR3 end, and the missing part is taken from the germline J gene. The rearrangement links TRBV4-1 to TRBJ2-1; TRBD2 aligns across 11 bases. The V and J ends lost 0 bases and 7 bases, in that order; junction bases with no gene match: 8. CDR1 is MGHRA and CDR2 is YSYEKL in the germline V gene. The CDR3 extends over 17 amino acids. The CDR3 is CASSQESLAGEVNEQFF. CDR3 bases read: TGCGCCAGCAGCCAAGAATCACTAGCGGGAGAGGTGAATGAG.

As regards this clone: The read is 3 residues too short to cover the CDR3 end, so that end is filled in from the germline J gene. The chain carries TRBV9 and TRBJ2-3; D is ambiguous. The V gene's germline CDR1 is SGDLS and CDR2 YYNGEE. There are 12 residues in the CDR3. CDR3 region: CASSVERETQYF. CDR3 DNA, as far as it was read: TGTGCCAGCAGCGTAGAGCGAGAGACG.

Comments on this clone: The read stops 3 residues short of the end of the CDR3; the missing end is completed from the germline J gene. J is TRBJ2-3 and V is TRBV6-4, with D uncertain. The germline V gene has CDR1 MRHNA and CDR2 SNTAGT. The CDR3 covers 15 residues. V lost 2 bases to trimming and J lost 0 bases, with 9 bases between them. CDR3 residues: CASSDRASSTDTQYF. The CDR3 DNA, read in part, is TGTGCCAGCAGTGACAGAGCGTCTAGCACAGATACG.

Notes on this clone: Coverage ceases 3 residues before the CDR3 finishes, and the germline J gene fills in the end. This sequence joins TRBV5-5 and TRBJ2-3, with D perhaps matching TRBD1 or TRBD2 (6 bases each). This CDR3 has 15 amino acids. Trimming shortened V by 4 bases and J by 4 bases, and 16 bases separated the two germline ends. Germline V gene data show CDR1 as SGHKS and CDR2 as YYEKEE (reference sequence). The CDR3 region is CASSETGRFADTQYF. The CDR3 bases that were read are TGTGCCAGCAGCGAAACAGGGAGGTTTGCAGATACG.

On this clone: The CDR3 end lies 3 residues beyond the end of the read and is filled in from the germline J gene. The chain uses TRBV5-6 and TRBJ1-5; D is unclear. V shed 4 bases and J shed 9 bases, with 14 bases lying between them. The CDR3 totals 13 residues. CDR1 is SGHDT, CDR2 YYEEEE, per germline. The DNA read from the CDR3 is TGTGCCAGCAGCGAGCAGGTGGTAGGGCCC. It yields the protein CASSEQVVGP. The whole CDR3 protein is CASSEQVVGPQHF.

With regard to this clone: The read terminates 3 residues ahead of where the CDR3 ends, so the germline J gene completes it. V is TRBV7-9 and J is TRBJ2-7; D possibly matches TRBD1 or TRBD2 (7 bases each). The CDR3 runs 15 residues. CDR1 and CDR2 from the germline V gene are SEHNR and FQNEAQ (reference sequence). The V and J ends lost 5 bases and 0 bases respectively, with 14 bases between them. This CDR3 reads CASSKRDRSSYEQYF. CDR3 bases read: TGTGCCAGCAGCAAGCGGGACAGAAGCTCCTACGAG.

Points on this clone: The read ends 3 residues shy of where the CDR3 ends; the end is completed using the germline J gene. V and J are TRBV30 and TRBJ2-7; D perhaps matches TRBD1 (6 bases). The CDR3 contains 16 residues. CDR1 is GTSNPN and CDR2 is SVGIG in the germline V gene (reference sequence). V lost 1 base, J lost 5 bases, and 21 bases lay in between. The chain's CDR3 is CAWSEGVSLPWNEQYF. CDR3 bases read: TGTGCCTGGAGTGAGGGGGTGAGCCTCCCGTGGAACGAG.

Regarding this clone: The read finishes 3 residues shy of the CDR3 end, and the germline J gene is used to complete it. This chain joins TRBV2 and TRBJ1-5; weak D call: TRBD1 (6 bases). CDR1 is SNHLY, CDR2 FYNNEI, per germline. Trimming cost V 4 bases and J 6 bases, with 19 bases left between them. This CDR3 is 16 amino acids long. The sequenced part of the CDR3 DNA is TGTGCCAGCAGTGGTCAAGGGACAAGGGGCACTCAGCCC. It encodes CASSGQGTRGTQP. In full, the CDR3 is CASSGQGTRGTQPQHF.

With regard to this clone: The read terminates 3 residues ahead of where the CDR3 ends, so the germline J gene completes it. The chain employs TRBV18 and TRBJ1-2; no firm D call. The CDR3 runs to 16 residues. The germline gives CDR1 KGHSH, CDR2 LQKENI. The CDR3 loop reads CASSPLAGGTYNDYTF. The CDR3 bases that were read are TGTGCCAGCTCACCGCTAGCGGGAGGTACCTACAATGAC.

As regards this clone: The CDR3 end falls 3 residues outside the read, so it is completed with the germline J gene. This sequence joins TRBV4-2 and TRBJ1-1; TRBD1 aligns across 9 bases. This CDR3 has 16 amino acids. Germline lookup yields CDR1 LGHNA and CDR2 YNFKEQ. The CDR3 protein is CASSQRNPGQGGLAFF. CDR3 bases read: TGTGCCAGCAGCCAACGAAACCCGGGACAGGGAGGTCTA.

Concerning this clone: The read is 3 residues too short to cover the CDR3 end, so that end is filled in from the germline J gene. The chain joins TRBV12-3 or TRBV12-4 to TRBJ2-7; 9 nucleotides match TRBD1. V was clipped by 6 bases and J by 1 base; unmatched bases: 4. The CDR3 loop spans 14 amino acids. The covered CDR3 bases are TGTGCCAGCAGAGGACAGGGGCTATCCTACGAG. Translation: CASRGQGLSYE. The full-length CDR3 reads as CASRGQGLSYEQYF.